A single sample gave rise to the 30 T cell receptor beta chains below, sequenced in a study of CD8+ T cells in alopecia areata. Sequencing relied on a cDNA template that was reverse transcribed from extracted RNA. Here immunoSEQ multiplex PCR was the method, and the copy in TCRdb shows in-frame clones only, minus some. This sample has over 150,000 clones; over 55% occur once, and the top ten carry 1.7%. The sequencing used CD4+ T cells sorted from blood, collected at week 0. All receptors come from a human donor with alopecia areata.

V usage is TRBV4-1 and J usage is TRBJ2-7; D possibly uses TRBD1 or TRBD2 (6 bases each). The CDR3 has 15 amino acids. The ends were cut back, 4 bases at V and 6 bases at J, with 19 bases in the middle. Germline CDR1 and CDR2: MGHRA and YSYEKL. The chain's CDR3 is CASSRVGGHQGEQYF. The CDR3 nucleotides are TGCGCCAGCAGCCGGGTGGGGGGACACCAGGGCGAGCAGTACTTC.

The V call is TRBV19, the J call TRBJ1-5; D is perhaps TRBD1 (6 bases). V was shortened by 5 bases and J by 7 bases, with 15 bases between the two germline ends. Germline-derived CDR1 and CDR2 are LNHDA and SQIVND (reference sequence). CDR3 size: 14 residues. CDR3 nucleotides: TGTGCCAGTAGTTCGGGGGCAATTGGGCAGCCCCAGCATTTT. It encodes CASSSGAIGQPQHF.

Details on this clone: The identical CDR3 is also encoded by other nucleotide sequences in the sample. The J gene is TRBJ2-1, the V gene TRBV30; tentative D call: TRBD2 (6 bases). V was clipped by 0 bases and J by 6 bases, with 9 bases between them. The CDR3 runs to 13 residues. Germline CDR1 and CDR2: GTSNPN and SVGIG (reference sequence). As DNA, the CDR3 is TGTGCCTGGAGTGTACTCGGGGGCAATGAGCAGTTCTTC. Its protein is CAWSVLGGNEQFF.

The CDR3 DNA follows: TGCAGCATTCAGGGTTTCGTCGATGAGCAGTTCTTC. As protein: CSIQGFVDEQFF. J is TRBJ2-1 and V is TRBV29-1; perhaps TRBD1 as D (5 bases). The CDR3 consists of 12 residues. V was cut by 8 bases and J by 8 bases, with 16 bases left in between. CDR1 is SQVTM and CDR2 is ANQGSEA in the germline V gene.

The chain links TRBV2 to TRBJ1-1, with unresolved D. Germline V gene data show CDR1 as SNHLY and CDR2 as FYNNEI. V was pared by 4 bases and J by 3 bases, with 3 bases between. The CDR3 consists of 11 residues. The CDR3 is CASSADTEAFF. In DNA, the CDR3 is TGTGCCAGCAGTGCAGACACTGAAGCTTTCTTT. The full variable domain, in which reference TRBV2 and TRBJ1-1 provide the parts outside the CDR3, is EPEVTQTPSHQVTQMGQEVILRCVPISNHLYFYWYRQILGQKVEFLVSFYNNEISEKSEIFDDQFSVERPDGSNFTLKIRSTKLEDSAMYFCASSADTEAFFGQGTRLTVV.

The chain recombines TRBV30 with TRBJ1-5; 7 nucleotides line up with TRBD1. J was trimmed by 3 bases and V by 3 bases; bases with no gene match: 8. The CDR3 has 15 residues. Per germline, CDR1 GTSNPN and CDR2 SVGIG (reference sequence). CDR3 DNA sequence: TGTGCCTGGAGCGGGGACAGCCGTTACAATCAGCCCCAGCATTTT. Translated, it gives CAWSGDSRYNQPQHF.

The V gene is TRBV5-1, the J gene TRBJ2-3; TRBD1 matches at 7 bases. V lost 6 bases to trimming and J lost 3 bases; unmatched junction nucleotides: 7. Germline V gene lookup returns CDR1 SGHRS and CDR2 YFSETQ. CDR3 length: 14 amino acids. The CDR3 nucleotides are TGCGCCAGCACCCCAGACAGGGCTACAGATACGCAGTATTTT. Protein sequence: CASTPDRATDTQYF. The whole variable domain, filled in from reference TRBV5-1 and TRBJ2-3, reads KAGVTQTPRYLIKTRGQQVTLSCSPISGHRSVSWYQQTPGQGLQFLFEYFSETQRNKGNFPGRFSGRQFSNSRSEMNVSTLELGDSALYLCASTPDRATDTQYFGPGTRLTVL.

This clone was seen only a few times. The V and J genes are TRBV15 and TRBJ2-3; D is ambiguous. This CDR3 comprises 13 residues. V was pared by 6 bases and J by 4 bases, with 11 bases between. Germline V gene lookup returns CDR1 LNHNV and CDR2 YYDKDF (reference sequence). The CDR3 spells CATSGVGSDTQYF. In DNA form, the CDR3 reads TGTGCCACCAGTGGTGTTGGGTCAGATACGCAGTATTTT.

CDR3 sequence: CASRPTGGLGYTF. DNA for the CDR3: TGTGCCAGCAGACCTACAGGGGGCCTGGGCTACACCTTC. The chain employs TRBV25-1 and TRBJ1-2; the match to TRBD1 covers 9 bases. This CDR3 comprises 13 residues. V was pared by 6 bases and J by 8 bases, with 7 bases of the junction left unmatched. Germline assignment: CDR1 MGHDK and CDR2 SYGVNS.

This clone appeared a few times. The V gene is TRBV30, the J gene TRBJ1-5, with a tentative D call TRBD1 (6 bases). Looked up from germline, CDR1 is GTSNPN and CDR2 is SVGIG (reference sequence). Trimming pared 2 bases from V and 6 bases from J, leaving 17 bases between. The CDR3 has 15 residues. CDR3 residues: CAWSSTRGGGQPQHF. CDR3 bases: TGTGCCTGGAGTTCCACCCGGGGGGGCGGTCAGCCCCAGCATTTT.

This clone was counted ten times or more. The V and J genes are TRBV4-3 and TRBJ1-2, with a weak D call TRBD1 (5 bases). CDR3 length equals 15 residues. In germline, CDR1 is LGHNA, CDR2 YSLEER. V shed 1 base and J shed 4 bases, with 13 bases lying between them. The CDR3 DNA reads as TGCGCCAGCAGCCAAGGATCGGGGGACCCCTATGGCTACACCTTC. Translated, it gives CASSQGSGDPYGYTF.

The chain uses TRBV5-1 and TRBJ2-3; 10 bases are shared with TRBD1. V dropped 6 bases and J dropped 7; count of bases not matched to a gene: 5. Germline CDR1 and CDR2: SGHRS and YFSETQ. The CDR3 runs to 13 residues. The CDR3 region has the DNA TGCGCCAGCATCGGACAGGGGGGAAATACGCAGTATTTT. It encodes CASIGQGGNTQYF.

The V gene is TRBV29-1, the J gene TRBJ2-7; D remains unclear. The V end lost 7 bases, the J end lost 2 bases, and 9 bases lay between the germline ends. The CDR3 contains 11 residues. CDR1 is SQVTM and CDR2 is ANQGSEA in the germline V gene. DNA for the CDR3: TGCAGCGCTATTGGGACCTACGAGCAGTACTTC. Protein sequence: CSAIGTYEQYF.

Comments on this clone: This specimen includes other DNA sequences encoding the same CDR3. The chain has TRBV7-9 and TRBJ2-1, with a weak D call TRBD2 (6 bases). This CDR3 comprises 15 residues. Looked up from germline, CDR1 is SEHNR and CDR2 is FQNEAQ (reference sequence). V lost 1 base and J lost 0, with 7 bases in between. CDR3 nucleotides: TGTGCCAGCAGCTTAGACGGGGGCTCCTACAATGAGCAGTTCTTC. Its translation: CASSLDGGSYNEQFF.

This clone showed up just a few times. V usage is TRBV11-3 and J usage is TRBJ2-7; D is perhaps TRBD1 or TRBD2 (5 bases each). Germline CDR1 reads SGHNT; CDR2 reads YENEEA. The ends were cut back, 2 bases at V and 8 bases at J, with 31 bases in the middle. CDR3 size: 19 residues. CDR3 sequence reads: CASSLSGQGNLPEVVKQYF. As DNA, the CDR3 is TGTGCCAGCAGCTTATCCGGCCAGGGAAACCTCCCGGAGGTTGTGAAGCAGTACTTC. Looking up the rest from reference TRBV11-3 and TRBJ2-7 gives the full variable domain: EAGVVQSPRYKIIEKKQPVAFWCNPISGHNTLYWYLQNLGQGPELLIRYENEEAVDDSQLPKDRFSAERLKGVDSTLKIQPAELGDSAVYLCASSLSGQGNLPEVVKQYFGPGTRLTVT.

The chain has TRBV5-1 and TRBJ1-5, with D possibly matching TRBD1 (5 bases). The CDR3 runs 13 residues. V was trimmed by 5 bases and J by 4 bases, leaving 10 bases between them. Germline loops: CDR1 SGHRS, CDR2 YFSETQ. Written as DNA, the CDR3 is TGCGCCAGCAGTCCTGAGGGGAATCAGCCCCAGCATTTT. Amino acids: CASSPEGNQPQHF.

This clone was picked up a small number of times. The chain carries TRBV27 and TRBJ2-7; D gene ambiguous. Germline CDR1 reads MNHEY; CDR2 reads SMNVEV (reference sequence). The CDR3 is made up of 14 amino acids. Trimming removed 1 base from V and 6 bases from J, with 13 bases in between. This CDR3 is CASSLFDAFGEQYF. The CDR3 DNA follows: TGTGCCAGCAGTTTATTCGACGCATTTGGCGAGCAGTACTTC.

This clone showed up just a few times. This chain uses TRBV9 with TRBJ2-7; D is possibly TRBD1 or TRBD2 (5 bases each). V lost 0 bases and J 7 bases, leaving 14 bases between the germline ends. CDR3 length: 14 residues. Germline CDR1 and CDR2: SGDLS and YYNGEE. The CDR3: CASSVAIRDGEQYF. In nucleotides, the CDR3 is TGTGCCAGCAGCGTAGCTATAAGGGACGGAGAGCAGTACTTC.

With regard to this clone: Other nucleotide sequences from this sample produce the same CDR3. The CDR3: CASSVGGEQFF. In nucleotides, the CDR3 is TGTGCCAGCAGCGTAGGGGGTGAGCAGTTCTTC. This chain joins TRBV9 and TRBJ2-1; D is uncertain. V shed 0 bases and J shed 9 bases, with 4 bases lying between them. Germline CDR1 reads SGDLS; CDR2 reads YYNGEE. The CDR3 totals 11 residues.

This chain connects TRBV29-1 to TRBJ1-1, with D hard to call. The V and J ends lost 2 bases and 1 base respectively, with 11 bases between them. The CDR3 extends over 14 amino acids. The germline CDR1 and CDR2 sequences are SQVTM and ANQGSEA. The CDR3 loop reads CSVERRDTNTEAFF. CDR3 coding DNA: TGCAGCGTTGAACGGCGGGATACGAACACTGAAGCTTTCTTT.

The rearrangement uses TRBV6-6 and TRBJ1-2; unclear D gene. The CDR3 runs 14 residues. Trimming left V 2 bases short and J 5 bases short, with 12 bases between. Germline CDR1 is MNHNY and CDR2 is SVGAGI (reference sequence). The CDR3 is CASSYGRPTYGYTF. CDR3 in DNA: TGTGCCAGCAGTTACGGTCGGCCGACGTATGGCTACACCTTC.

The chain recombines TRBV11-2 with TRBJ1-1; TRBD1 aligns across 8 bases. There are 13 residues in the CDR3. Germline CDR1 SGHAT, CDR2 FQNNGV. V was pared by 2 bases and J by 7 bases, with 3 bases of the junction left unmatched. CDR3 DNA sequence: TGTGCCAGCAGCTTACTTGGACAGGGTGAAGCTTTCTTT. This gives the protein CASSLLGQGEAFF.

CDR3 loop: CASSPWEGAGFF. CDR3 DNA sequence: TGTGCCAGCAGCCCCTGGGAGGGGGCGGGGTTCTTC. The chain couples TRBV7-2 to TRBJ2-1, with D tentatively TRBD1 or TRBD2 (7 bases each). Germline CDR1 is SGHTA and CDR2 is FQGNSA. The CDR3 extends over 12 amino acids. V was cut by 5 bases and J by 15 bases, with 17 bases left in between.

This clone was counted only a few times. The rearrangement uses TRBV6-7 and TRBJ2-7; TRBD1 matches at 7 bases. TRBV6-7 is recorded as an ORF, its role being uncertain. The CDR3 has 16 residues. J was trimmed by 0 bases and V by 7 bases; bases with no gene match: 12. CDR3 sequence (DNA): TGTGCCAGCATCCCGGACAGGTGGGACAGCTCCTACGAGCAGTACTTC. Amino acids: CASIPDRWDSSYEQYF.

This clone was picked up a small number of times. This chain links TRBV6-5 with TRBJ2-3, with unresolved D. In germline, CDR1 is MNHEY, CDR2 SVGAGI. V was shortened by 2 bases and J by 4 bases, with 10 bases between the two germline ends. The CDR3 contains 14 residues. In nucleotides, the CDR3 is TGTGCCAGCAGTTACAGCCCCAACTCAGATACGCAGTATTTT. As protein: CASSYSPNSDTQYF.

This chain connects TRBV2 to TRBJ1-5; D is possibly TRBD1 (5 bases). Trimming took off 3 bases at V and 4 bases at J, with 10 bases between the two ends. Germline CDR1 SNHLY, CDR2 FYNNEI. The CDR3 has 14 amino acids. The CDR3 sequence: CASSELQGNQPQHF. The CDR3 DNA sequence: TGTGCCAGCAGTGAGCTTCAGGGAAATCAGCCCCAGCATTTT.

The chain has TRBV5-1 and TRBJ2-3, with no clear D. From germline, CDR1 is SGHRS and CDR2 YFSETQ. The CDR3 length is 13 residues. The V and J ends lost 3 bases and 4 bases respectively, with 9 bases between them. The CDR3 reads CASSSTGSDTQYF. The DNA of the CDR3 is TGCGCCAGCAGCTCCACTGGCTCAGATACGCAGTATTTT.

The sample holds a few counts of this clone. The rearrangement joins TRBV28 to TRBJ1-1, with a tentative D call TRBD1 (6 bases). Looked up from germline, CDR1 is MDHEN and CDR2 is SYDVKM. CDR3 length equals 16 residues. Trimming removed 6 bases at V and 5 bases at J, with 22 bases between. The CDR3 nucleotides read TGTGCCAGCAGCCCCGGGGGGGGGCACGGCGAAACTGAAGCTTTCTTT. Translation gives CASSPGGGHGETEAFF.

This chain uses TRBV7-7 with TRBJ2-1; 8 nucleotides match TRBD2. V lost 5 bases and J lost 5; bases outside the gene matches: 11. CDR3 length: 16 residues. CDR1 and CDR2 (germline): SSHAT, FNYEAQ (reference sequence). The CDR3, as DNA: TGTGCCAGCAGCCCCTTTGGTGCGGGGGGAAACAATGAGCAGTTCTTC. Encoded protein: CASSPFGAGGNNEQFF.

The chain has TRBV4-3 and TRBJ1-2; a possible D gene is TRBD1 (5 bases). Germline V CDR1 and CDR2: LGHNA, YSLEER. Deletions cut 1 base from V and 2 bases from J, with 11 bases between. CDR3 length: 15 amino acids. CDR3 coding DNA: TGCGCCAGCAGCCAAGCTGACAGCAACAACTATGGCTACACCTTC. Encoded protein: CASSQADSNNYGYTF.